What follows are 11 T cell receptor beta chains derived from one specimen sequenced in a study of cytomegalovirus exposure and HLA in healthy donors. The PCR made use of 60 Vbeta and 13 Jbeta primers. TCRdb's table, derived via immunoSEQ multiplex PCR, lists solely in-frame clones and lacks some. The data hold approximately 270,000 clones, with roughly 80% observed a single time. Material: PBMCs. The receptors come from a girl aged 2-15 years in good health and CMV-seronegative.

This clone appeared a few times. CDR3 bases: TGTGCCAGCAGTAGACAGGGCTATGGCTACACCTTC. It codes for CASSRQGYGYTF. This chain connects TRBV25-1 to TRBJ1-2; 7 nucleotides match TRBD1. The CDR3 sequence is 12 residues long. With 5 bases clipped from V and 4 bases from J, the junction kept 1 base outside the gene matches. CDR1 MGHDK and CDR2 SYGVNS come from the germline V gene.

The rearrangement joins TRBV19 to TRBJ1-1, with a tentative D call TRBD1 (6 bases). The CDR3 contains 14 residues. The V gene lost 5 bases and the J gene lost 5 bases, with 15 bases spanning the gap. The germline CDR1 and CDR2 sequences are LNHDA and SQIVND (reference sequence). CDR3 coding DNA: TGTGCCAGTAGTTCCACAGGGATGCGAACTGAAGCTTTCTTT. This gives the protein CASSSTGMRTEAFF.

On this clone: At the DNA level, this CDR3 is encoded by other sequences in the same sample as well. This chain joins TRBV10-3 and TRBJ1-1; D is undetermined. Germline assignment: CDR1 ENHRY and CDR2 SYGVKD. V lost 2 bases and J 2 bases, leaving 6 bases between the germline ends. The CDR3 runs 13 residues. CDR3 nucleotide sequence: TGTGCCATCAGTGAGGGCAGAAACACTGAAGCTTTCTTT. This translates into CAISEGRNTEAFF.

There are a few counts of this clone. The rearrangement links TRBV7-9 to TRBJ1-1; D is unclear. The CDR3 has 14 residues. The germline V gene has CDR1 SEHNR and CDR2 FQNEAQ (reference sequence). Trimming removed 4 bases at V and 1 base at J, with 10 bases between. The chain's CDR3 is CASSSRHQNTEAFF. CDR3 sequence (DNA): TGTGCCAGCAGCTCACGACACCAGAACACTGAAGCTTTCTTT.

The V and J genes are TRBV5-1 and TRBJ2-3, with 7 positions matching TRBD1. CDR1 and CDR2 (germline): SGHRS, YFSETQ. This CDR3 has 15 amino acids. With 4 bases clipped from V and 0 bases from J, the junction kept 5 bases outside the gene matches. The DNA of the CDR3 is TGCGCCAGCAGCAGCAGACAGGGTAGCACAGATACGCAGTATTTT. Protein sequence: CASSSRQGSTDTQYF.

The chain joins TRBV7-6 to TRBJ2-3; D perhaps matches TRBD2 (5 bases). This CDR3 is built from 17 residues. Germline V gene data show CDR1 as SGHVS and CDR2 as FNYEAQ. Trimming took 3 bases from V and 0 from J, leaving 16 bases between them. CDR3 residues: CASSLSRKRPSTDTQYF. The CDR3 DNA follows: TGTGCCAGCAGCTTGTCGCGGAAGCGGCCTAGCACAGATACGCAGTATTTT. The complete variable domain, with remaining parts taken from reference TRBV7-6 and TRBJ2-3, reads GAGVSQSPRYKVTKRGQDVALRCDPISGHVSLYWYRQALGQGPEFLTYFNYEAQQDKSGLPNDRFSAERPEGSISTLTIQRTEQRDSAMYRCASSLSRKRPSTDTQYFGPGTRLTVL.

CDR3 nucleotides: TGTGCCAGCAGTCCGACAGTCACCGGGGAGCTGTTTTTT. Translation gives CASSPTVTGELFF. The rearrangement joins TRBV28 to TRBJ2-2; TRBD1 is a possible D gene (5 bases). CDR1 and CDR2 (germline): MDHEN, SYDVKM. The CDR3 runs 13 residues. V was clipped by 5 bases and J by 4 bases, with 8 bases between them.

V usage is TRBV6-1 and J usage is TRBJ1-3; 9 nucleotides line up with TRBD1. The ends lost 3 bases at V and 7 bases at J; junction bases unmatched: 7. The CDR3 is 15 amino acids. CDR1 is MNHNS, CDR2 SASEGT, per germline. As DNA, the CDR3 is TGTGCCAGCAGTGAGGGACAGGGCAGGGGGAACACCATATATTTT. It encodes CASSEGQGRGNTIYF.

V gene TRBV5-1 combines with J gene TRBJ2-2; a possible D gene is TRBD1 (6 bases). Germline loops: CDR1 SGHRS, CDR2 YFSETQ. The CDR3 extends over 15 amino acids. V lost 4 bases and J lost 4, with 14 bases in between. The DNA of the CDR3 is TGCGCCAGCAGCCCCATGAGGACAGTCACCGGGGAGCTGTTTTTT. This translates into CASSPMRTVTGELFF.

V gene TRBV6-5 combines with J gene TRBJ1-2; tentative D call: TRBD1 (6 bases). Trimming stripped 8 bases from V and 4 bases from J, with 8 bases between. CDR3 length: 11 residues. The germline V gene encodes CDR1 MNHEY and CDR2 SVGAGI. This chain's CDR3 is CASGRGYGYTF. The CDR3 nucleotides read TGTGCCAGCGGCAGGGGCTATGGCTACACCTTC.

The J gene is TRBJ2-5, the V gene TRBV7-6; 10 nucleotides match TRBD2. Germline-derived CDR1 and CDR2 are SGHVS and FNYEAQ. The CDR3 contains 15 residues. V lost 3 bases and J lost 2; bases outside the gene matches: 3. In DNA, the CDR3 is TGTGCCAGCAGCTTTGAAGCGGGGGGGCAAGAGACCCAGTACTTC. Translating gives CASSFEAGGQETQYF.